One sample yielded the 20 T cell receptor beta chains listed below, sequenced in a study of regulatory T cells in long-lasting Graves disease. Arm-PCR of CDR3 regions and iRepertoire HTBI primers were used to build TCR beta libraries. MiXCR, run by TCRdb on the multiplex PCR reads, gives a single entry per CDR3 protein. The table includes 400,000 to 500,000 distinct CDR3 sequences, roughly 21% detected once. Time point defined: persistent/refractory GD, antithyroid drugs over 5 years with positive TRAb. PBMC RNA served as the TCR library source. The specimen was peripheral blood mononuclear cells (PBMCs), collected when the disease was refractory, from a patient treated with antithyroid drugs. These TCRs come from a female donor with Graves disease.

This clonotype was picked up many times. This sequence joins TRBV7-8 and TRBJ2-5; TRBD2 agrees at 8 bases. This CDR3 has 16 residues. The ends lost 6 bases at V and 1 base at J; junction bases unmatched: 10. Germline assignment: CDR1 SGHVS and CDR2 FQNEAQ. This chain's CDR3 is CASSLRRGRTQETQYF. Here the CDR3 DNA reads TGTGCCAGCAGTCTGAGACGCGGGAGGACCCAAGAGACCCAGTACTTC.

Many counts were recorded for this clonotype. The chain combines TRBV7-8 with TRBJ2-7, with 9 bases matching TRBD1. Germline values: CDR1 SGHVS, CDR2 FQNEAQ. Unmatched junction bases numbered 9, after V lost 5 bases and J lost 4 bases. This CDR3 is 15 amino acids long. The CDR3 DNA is TGTGCCAGCAGCCCCCCGGACAGGGGTCAATACGAGCAGTACTTC. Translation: CASSPPDRGQYEQYF. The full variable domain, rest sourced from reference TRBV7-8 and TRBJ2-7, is GAGVSQSPRYKVAKRGQDVALRCDPISGHVSLFWYQQALGQGPEFLTYFQNEAQLDKSGLPSDRFFAERPEGSVSTLKIQRTQQEDSAVYLCASSPPDRGQYEQYFGPGTRLTVT.

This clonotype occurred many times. For the CDR3, the DNA is TGCAGTGCCCCTCGACCCCTTGGTGTGAACACTGAAGCTTTCTTT. Its translation is CSAPRPLGVNTEAFF. The rearrangement joins TRBV20-1 to TRBJ1-1; D is unresolved. CDR1 and CDR2 (germline): DFQATT, SNEGSKA (reference sequence). The CDR3 is made up of 15 amino acids. The germline V and J ends were trimmed by 6 bases and 0 bases, with 17 bases remaining between them.

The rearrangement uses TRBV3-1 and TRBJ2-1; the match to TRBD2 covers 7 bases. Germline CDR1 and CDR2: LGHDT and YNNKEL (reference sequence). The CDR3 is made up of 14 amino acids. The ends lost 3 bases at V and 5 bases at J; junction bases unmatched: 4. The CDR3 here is CASSQGGGDNEQFF. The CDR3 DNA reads TGTGCCAGCAGCCAGGGGGGGGGTGACAATGAGCAGTTCTTC.

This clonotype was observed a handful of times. The DNA of the CDR3 is TGTGCCAGCAGACGGGATCCTGGGGCCAACGTCCTGACTTTC. Its protein product is CASRRDPGANVLTF. The chain employs TRBV7-3 and TRBJ2-6, with D possibly TRBD2 on 5 matching bases. Looked up from germline, CDR1 is SGHTA and CDR2 is FQGTGA. Deletions cut 6 bases from V and 2 bases from J, with 8 bases between. The CDR3 has 14 amino acids.

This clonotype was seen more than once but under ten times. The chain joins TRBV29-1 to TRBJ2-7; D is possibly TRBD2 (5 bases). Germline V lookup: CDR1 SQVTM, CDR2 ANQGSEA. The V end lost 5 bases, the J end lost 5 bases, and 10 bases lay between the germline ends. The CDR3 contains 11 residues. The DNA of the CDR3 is TGCAGCGTTAGTAGAGGGCACGAGCAGTACTTC. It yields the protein CSVSRGHEQYF.

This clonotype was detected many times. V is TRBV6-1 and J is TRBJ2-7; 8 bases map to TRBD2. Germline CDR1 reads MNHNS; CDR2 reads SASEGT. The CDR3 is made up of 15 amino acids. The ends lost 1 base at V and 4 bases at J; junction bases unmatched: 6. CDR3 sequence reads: CASSEVSGAPYEQYF. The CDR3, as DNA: TGTGCCAGCAGTGAAGTTAGCGGGGCCCCTTACGAGCAGTACTTC.

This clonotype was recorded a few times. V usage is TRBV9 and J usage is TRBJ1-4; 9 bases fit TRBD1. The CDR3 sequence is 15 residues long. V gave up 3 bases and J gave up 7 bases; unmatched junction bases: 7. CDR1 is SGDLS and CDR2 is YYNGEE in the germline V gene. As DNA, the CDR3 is TGTGCCAGCAGCGCCCGACTGGACAGGGGTGAAAAACTGTTTTTT. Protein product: CASSARLDRGEKLFF. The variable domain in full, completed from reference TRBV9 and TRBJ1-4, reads DSGVTQTPKHLITATGQRVTLRCSPRSGDLSVYWYQQSLDQGLQFLIQYYNGEERAKGNILERFSAQQFPDLHSELNLSSLELGDSALYFCASSARLDRGEKLFFGSGTQLSVL.

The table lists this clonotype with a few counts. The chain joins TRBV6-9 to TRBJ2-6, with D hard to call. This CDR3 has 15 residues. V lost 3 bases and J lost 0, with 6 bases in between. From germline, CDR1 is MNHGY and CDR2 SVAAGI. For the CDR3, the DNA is TGTGCCAGCAGTTACACAGACTCTGGGGCCAACGTCCTGACTTTC. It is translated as CASSYTDSGANVLTF.

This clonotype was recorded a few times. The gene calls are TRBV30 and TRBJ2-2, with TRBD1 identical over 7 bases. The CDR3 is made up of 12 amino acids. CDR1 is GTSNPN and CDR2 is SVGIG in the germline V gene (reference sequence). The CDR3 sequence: CTGTAEFGELFF. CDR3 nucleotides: TGTACCGGGACAGCCGAGTTTGGGGAGCTGTTTTTT.

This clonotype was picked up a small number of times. This CDR3 reads CAISESERSTDTQYF. The CDR3 DNA reads as TGTGCCATCAGTGAGTCAGAGAGAAGCACAGATACGCAGTATTTT. The chain employs TRBV10-3 and TRBJ2-3; D gene ambiguous. The CDR3 runs to 15 residues. Germline lookup yields CDR1 ENHRY and CDR2 SYGVKD. V shed 0 bases and J shed 0 bases, with 7 bases lying between them.

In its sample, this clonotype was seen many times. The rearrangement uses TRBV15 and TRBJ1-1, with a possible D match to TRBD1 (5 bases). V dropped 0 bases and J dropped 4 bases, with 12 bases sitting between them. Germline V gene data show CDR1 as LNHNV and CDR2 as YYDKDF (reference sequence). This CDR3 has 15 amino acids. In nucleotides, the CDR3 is TGTGCCACCAGCAGAGATCAAGGGGTCATCACTGAAGCTTTCTTT. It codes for CATSRDQGVITEAFF.

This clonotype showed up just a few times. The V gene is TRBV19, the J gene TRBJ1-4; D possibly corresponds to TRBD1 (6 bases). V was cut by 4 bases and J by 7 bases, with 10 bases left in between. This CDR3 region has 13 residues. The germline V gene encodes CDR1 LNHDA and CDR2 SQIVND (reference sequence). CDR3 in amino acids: CASSNREGEKLFF. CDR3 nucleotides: TGTGCCAGTAGTAACAGGGAAGGTGAAAAACTGTTTTTT. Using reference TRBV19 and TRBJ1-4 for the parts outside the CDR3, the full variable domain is DGGITQSPKYLFRKEGQNVTLSCEQNLNHDAMYWYRQDPGQGLRLIYYSQIVNDFQKGDIAEGYSVSREKKESFPLTVTSAQKNPTAFYLCASSNREGEKLFFGSGTQLSVL.

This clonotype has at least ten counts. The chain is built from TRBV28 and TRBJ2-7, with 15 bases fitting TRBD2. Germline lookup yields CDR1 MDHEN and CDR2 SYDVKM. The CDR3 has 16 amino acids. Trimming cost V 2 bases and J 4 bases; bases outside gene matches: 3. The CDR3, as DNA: TGTGCCAGCAGTTTAGGGGGACTAGCGGGAGGATACGAGCAGTACTTC. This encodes CASSLGGLAGGYEQYF.

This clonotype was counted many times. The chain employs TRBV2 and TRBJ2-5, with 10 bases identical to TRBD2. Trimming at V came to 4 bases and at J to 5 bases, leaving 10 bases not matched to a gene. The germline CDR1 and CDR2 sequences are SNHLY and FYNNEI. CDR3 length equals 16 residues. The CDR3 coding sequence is TGTGCCAGCAGTGTTCATCTAGCGGGAGTGGGGGAGACCCAGTACTTC. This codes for CASSVHLAGVGETQYF.

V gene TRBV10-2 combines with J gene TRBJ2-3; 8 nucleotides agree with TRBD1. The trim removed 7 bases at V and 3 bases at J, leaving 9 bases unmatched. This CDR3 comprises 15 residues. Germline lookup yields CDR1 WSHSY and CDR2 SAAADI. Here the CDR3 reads CASTLTGVGTDTQYF. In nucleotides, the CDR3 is TGCGCCAGCACCCTGACAGGGGTTGGTACAGATACGCAGTATTTT.

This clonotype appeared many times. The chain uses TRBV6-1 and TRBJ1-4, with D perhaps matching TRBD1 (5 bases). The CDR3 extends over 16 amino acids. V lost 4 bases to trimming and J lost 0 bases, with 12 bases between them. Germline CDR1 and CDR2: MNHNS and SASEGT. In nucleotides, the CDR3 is TGTGCCAGCAGTGCCTGGGACGTAGCAACTAATGAAAAACTGTTTTTT. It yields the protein CASSAWDVATNEKLFF.

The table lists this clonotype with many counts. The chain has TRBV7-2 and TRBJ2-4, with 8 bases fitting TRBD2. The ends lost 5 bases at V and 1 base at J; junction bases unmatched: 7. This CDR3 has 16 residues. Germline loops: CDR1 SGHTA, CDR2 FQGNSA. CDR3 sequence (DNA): TGTGCCAGCAGCCCTCGGGGGGGGCCTGCCAAAAACATTCAGTACTTC. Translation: CASSPRGGPAKNIQYF.

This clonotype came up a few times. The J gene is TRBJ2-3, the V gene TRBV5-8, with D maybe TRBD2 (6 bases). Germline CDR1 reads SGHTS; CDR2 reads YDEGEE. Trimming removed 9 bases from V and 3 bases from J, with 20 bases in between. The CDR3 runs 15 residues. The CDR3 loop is CAITGAGRKTDTQYF. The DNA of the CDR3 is TGTGCCATTACAGGAGCGGGCCGTAAAACAGATACGCAGTATTTT.

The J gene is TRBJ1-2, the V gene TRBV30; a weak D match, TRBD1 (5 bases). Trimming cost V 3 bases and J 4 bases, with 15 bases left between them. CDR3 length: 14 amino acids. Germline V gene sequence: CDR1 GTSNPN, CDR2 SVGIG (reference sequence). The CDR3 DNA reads TGTGCCTGGAGACGCGAGGGGCGGCCCTATGGCTACACCTTC. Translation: CAWRREGRPYGYTF.